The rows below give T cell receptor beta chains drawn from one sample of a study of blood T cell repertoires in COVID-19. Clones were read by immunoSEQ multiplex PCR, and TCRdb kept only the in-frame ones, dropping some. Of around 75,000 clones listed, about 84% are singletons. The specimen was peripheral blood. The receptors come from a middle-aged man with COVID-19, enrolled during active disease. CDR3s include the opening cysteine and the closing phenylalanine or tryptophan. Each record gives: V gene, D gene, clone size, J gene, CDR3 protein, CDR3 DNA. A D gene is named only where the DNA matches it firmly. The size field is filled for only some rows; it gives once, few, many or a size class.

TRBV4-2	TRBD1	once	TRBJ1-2	CASSQDYIGQGAFGYTF	TGTGCCAGCAGCCAAGATTATATCGGACAGGGGGCGTTTGGCTACACCTTC
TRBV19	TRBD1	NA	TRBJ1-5	CASSFRQGQHF	TGTGCCAGTAGTTTCAGACAGGGACAGCATTTT
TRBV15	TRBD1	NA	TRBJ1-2	CATSRAGTALSGGYTF	TGTGCCACCAGCAGAGCCGGGACAGCCCTATCGGGGGGCTACACCTTC
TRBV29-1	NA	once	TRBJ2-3	CSLTYGAGVDTQYF	TGCAGCCTTACGTATGGGGCAGGTGTAGATACGCAGTATTTT
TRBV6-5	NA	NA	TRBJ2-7	CASSQTGPYEQYF	TGTGCCAGCAGTCAGACAGGCCCATACGAGCAGTACTTC
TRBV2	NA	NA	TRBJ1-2	CASSARGNYGYTF	TGTGCCAGCAGTGCACGGGGGAACTATGGCTACACCTTC
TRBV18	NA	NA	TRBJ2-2	CASSTTDSNTGELFF	TGTGCCAGCTCGACTACGGACAGTAACACCGGGGAGCTGTTTTTT
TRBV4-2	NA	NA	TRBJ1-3	CASSQVSLSGNTIYF	TGTGCCAGCAGCCAAGTTTCACTCTCTGGAAACACCATATATTTT
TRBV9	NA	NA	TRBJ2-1	CASSVEGRADEQFF	TGTGCCAGCAGCGTGGAAGGCAGGGCCGATGAGCAGTTCTTC
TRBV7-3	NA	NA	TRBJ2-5	CASSSSGVGGETQYF	TGTGCCAGCAGCTCGTCCGGAGTAGGAGGAGAGACCCAGTACTTC
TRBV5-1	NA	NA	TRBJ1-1	CASSFGVSGKVTEAFF	TGCGCCAGCAGCTTCGGGGTTTCTGGGAAGGTCACTGAAGCTTTCTTT
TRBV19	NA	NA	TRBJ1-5	CASSSDSHNQPQHF	TGTGCCAGTAGCTCAGACAGCCACAATCAGCCCCAGCATTTT
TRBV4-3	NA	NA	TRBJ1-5	CASSQADRLNQPQHF	TGCGCCAGCAGCCAAGCCGACAGATTGAATCAGCCCCAGCATTTT
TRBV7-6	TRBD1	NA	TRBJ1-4	CASSPMTGDEKLFF	TGTGCCAGCAGCCCCATGACAGGGGATGAAAAACTGTTTTTT
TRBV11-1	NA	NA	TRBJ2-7	CASNEQSSYEQYF	TGTGCCAGCAACGAACAGTCGTCCTACGAGCAGTACTTC
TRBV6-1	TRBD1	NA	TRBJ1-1	CASGTTGDTEAFF	TGTGCCAGCGGAACGACAGGGGATACTGAAGCTTTCTTT
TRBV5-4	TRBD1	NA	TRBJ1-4	CASSWGQESNEKLFF	TGTGCCAGCAGCTGGGGACAGGAGAGTAATGAAAAACTGTTTTTT
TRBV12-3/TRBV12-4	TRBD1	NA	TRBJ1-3	CASSDRVGNTIYF	TGTGCCAGCAGCGACAGGGTTGGAAACACCATATATTTT